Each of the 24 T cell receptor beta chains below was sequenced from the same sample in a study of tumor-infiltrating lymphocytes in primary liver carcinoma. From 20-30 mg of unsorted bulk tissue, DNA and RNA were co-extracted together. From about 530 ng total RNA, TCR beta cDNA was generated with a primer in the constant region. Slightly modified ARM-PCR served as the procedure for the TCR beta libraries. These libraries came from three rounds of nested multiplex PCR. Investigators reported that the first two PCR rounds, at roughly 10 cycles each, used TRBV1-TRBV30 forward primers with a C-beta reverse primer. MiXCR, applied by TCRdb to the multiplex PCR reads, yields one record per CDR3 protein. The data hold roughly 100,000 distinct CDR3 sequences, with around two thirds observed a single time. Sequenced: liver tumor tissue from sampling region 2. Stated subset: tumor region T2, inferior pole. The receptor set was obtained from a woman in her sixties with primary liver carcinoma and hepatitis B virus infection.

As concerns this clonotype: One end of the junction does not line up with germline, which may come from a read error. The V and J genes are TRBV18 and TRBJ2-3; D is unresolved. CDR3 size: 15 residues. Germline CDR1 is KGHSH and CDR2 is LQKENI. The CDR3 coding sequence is TGTGCCAACTCACCAGATACTCCGATCACAGATACCCAGTATTTT. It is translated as CANSPDTPITDTQYF. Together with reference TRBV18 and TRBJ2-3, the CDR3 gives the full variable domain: NAGVMQNPRHLVRRRGQEARLRCSPMKGHSHVYWYRQLPEEGLKFMVYLQKENIIDESGMPKERFSAEFPKEGPSILRIQQVVRGDSAAYFCANSPDTPITDTQYFGPGTRLTVL.

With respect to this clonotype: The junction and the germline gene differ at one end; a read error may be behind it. The CDR3 here is CASSLGGLIYTSDTQYF. CDR3 coding DNA: TGTGCCAGTAGCTTAGGGGGACTAATATACACGTCAGATACGCAGTATTTT. The chain employs TRBV11-2 and TRBJ2-3; D may be TRBD2 (7 bases). Looked up from germline, CDR1 is SGHAT and CDR2 is FQNNGV. The CDR3 extends over 17 amino acids.

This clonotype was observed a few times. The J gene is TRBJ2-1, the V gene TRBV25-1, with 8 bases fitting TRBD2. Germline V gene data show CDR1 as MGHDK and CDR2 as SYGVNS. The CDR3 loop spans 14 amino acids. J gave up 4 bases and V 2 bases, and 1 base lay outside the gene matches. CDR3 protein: CASSELAGYNEQFF. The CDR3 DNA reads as TGTGCCAGCAGTGAACTAGCGGGTTACAATGAGCAGTTCTTC.

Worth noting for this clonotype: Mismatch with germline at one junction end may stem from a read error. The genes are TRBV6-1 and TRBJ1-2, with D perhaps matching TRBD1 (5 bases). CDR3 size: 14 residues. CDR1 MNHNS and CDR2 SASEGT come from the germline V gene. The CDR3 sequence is CASGLQGEVRGYAF. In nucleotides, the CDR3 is TGTGCCAGTGGGCTTCAGGGAGAGGTTCGCGGCTACGCCTTC.

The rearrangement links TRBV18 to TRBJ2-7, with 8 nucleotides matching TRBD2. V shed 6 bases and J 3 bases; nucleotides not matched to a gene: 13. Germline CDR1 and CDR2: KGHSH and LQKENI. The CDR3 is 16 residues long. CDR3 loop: CASSQPGVAGYYEQYF. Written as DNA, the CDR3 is TGTGCCAGCTCCCAACCGGGGGTAGCGGGGTACTACGAGCAGTACTTC.

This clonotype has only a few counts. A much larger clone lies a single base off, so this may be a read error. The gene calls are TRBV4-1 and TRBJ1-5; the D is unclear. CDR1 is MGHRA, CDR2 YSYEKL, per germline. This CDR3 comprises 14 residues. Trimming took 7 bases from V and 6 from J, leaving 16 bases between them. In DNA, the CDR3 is TGCGCCAGCATCATAACCCCGATGGGTCAGCCCCAGCATTTT. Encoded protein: CASIITPMGQPQHF.

CDR3 coding DNA: TGCAGTGCGCCTTCGGGACTAGGCTACAATGAGCAGTTCTTC. Protein sequence: CSAPSGLGYNEQFF. The chain combines TRBV20-1 with TRBJ2-1; TRBD2 matches 8 bases. The CDR3 length is 14 residues. With 6 bases clipped from V and 3 bases from J, the junction kept 7 bases outside the gene matches. Germline V gives CDR1 DFQATT, CDR2 SNEGSKA (reference sequence).

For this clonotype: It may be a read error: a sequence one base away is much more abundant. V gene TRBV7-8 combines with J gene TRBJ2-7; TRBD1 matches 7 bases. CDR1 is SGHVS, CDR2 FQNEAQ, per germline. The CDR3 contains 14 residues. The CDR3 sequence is CASNLEGAHYEQYF. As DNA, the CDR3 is TGTGCCAGCAACTTAGAGGGGGCCCACTACGAGCAGTACTTC.

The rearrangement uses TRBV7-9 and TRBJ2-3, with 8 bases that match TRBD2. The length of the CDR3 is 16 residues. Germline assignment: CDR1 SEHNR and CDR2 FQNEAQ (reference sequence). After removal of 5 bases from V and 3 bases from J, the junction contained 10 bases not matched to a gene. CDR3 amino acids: CASSTRLGGRTDTQYF. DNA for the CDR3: TGTGCCAGCAGCACCAGACTAGGCGGGAGGACAGATACGCAGTATTTT. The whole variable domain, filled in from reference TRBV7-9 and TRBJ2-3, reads DTGVSQNPRHKITKRGQNVTFRCDPISEHNRLYWYRQTLGQGPEFLTYFQNEAQLEKSRLLSDRFSAERPKGSFSTLEIQRTEQGDSAMYLCASSTRLGGRTDTQYFGPGTRLTVL.

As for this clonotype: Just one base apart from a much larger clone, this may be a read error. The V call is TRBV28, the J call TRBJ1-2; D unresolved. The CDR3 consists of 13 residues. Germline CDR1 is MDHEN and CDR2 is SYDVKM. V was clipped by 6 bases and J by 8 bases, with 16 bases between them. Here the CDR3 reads CASRSRIGQGYTF. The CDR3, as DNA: TGTGCCAGCAGATCGAGGATAGGGCAAGGCTACACCTTC.

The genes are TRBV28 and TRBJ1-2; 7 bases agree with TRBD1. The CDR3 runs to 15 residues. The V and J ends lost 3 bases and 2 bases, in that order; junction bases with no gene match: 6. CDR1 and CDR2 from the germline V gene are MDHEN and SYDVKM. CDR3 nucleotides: TGTGCCAGCAGTTTGGCAGGGGGAGTGAACTATGGCTACACCTTC. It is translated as CASSLAGGVNYGYTF.

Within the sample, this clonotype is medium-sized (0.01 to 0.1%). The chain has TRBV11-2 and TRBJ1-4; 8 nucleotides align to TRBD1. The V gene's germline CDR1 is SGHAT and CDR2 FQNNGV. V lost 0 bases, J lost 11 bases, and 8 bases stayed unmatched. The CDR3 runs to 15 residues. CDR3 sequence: CASSLEGTGGWKLFF. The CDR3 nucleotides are TGTGCCAGCAGCTTAGAGGGGACAGGTGGTTGGAAACTGTTTTTT.

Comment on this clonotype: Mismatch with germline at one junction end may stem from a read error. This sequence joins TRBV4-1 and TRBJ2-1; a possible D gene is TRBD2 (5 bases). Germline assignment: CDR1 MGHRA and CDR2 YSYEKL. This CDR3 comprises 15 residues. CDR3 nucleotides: TGCACCAGCAGCCGAGCCGAGGGCTCCTACAATGAGCAGTTCTTC. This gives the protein CTSSRAEGSYNEQFF.

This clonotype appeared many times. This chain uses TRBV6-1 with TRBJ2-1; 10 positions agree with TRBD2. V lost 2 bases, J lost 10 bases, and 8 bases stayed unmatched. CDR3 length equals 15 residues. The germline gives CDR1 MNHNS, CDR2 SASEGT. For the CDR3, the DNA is TGTGCCAGCAGTGAACGACCTAGCGGGAGTGGCGAGCAGTTCTTC. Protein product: CASSERPSGSGEQFF.

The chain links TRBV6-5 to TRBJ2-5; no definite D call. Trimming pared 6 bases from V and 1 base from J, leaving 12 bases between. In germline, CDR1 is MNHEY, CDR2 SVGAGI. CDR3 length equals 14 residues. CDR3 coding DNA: TGTGCCAGCAGGATACGAGAGTCCCAAGAGACCCAGTACTTC. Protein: CASRIRESQETQYF.

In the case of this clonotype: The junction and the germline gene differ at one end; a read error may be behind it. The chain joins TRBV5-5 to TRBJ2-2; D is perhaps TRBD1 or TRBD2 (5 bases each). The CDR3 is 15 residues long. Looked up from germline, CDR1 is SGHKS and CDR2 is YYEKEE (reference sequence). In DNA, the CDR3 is TGTGCCAACAGCTTGTATGTGCAGGGTACCGGGGAACTGTTTTTT. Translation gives CANSLYVQGTGELFF.

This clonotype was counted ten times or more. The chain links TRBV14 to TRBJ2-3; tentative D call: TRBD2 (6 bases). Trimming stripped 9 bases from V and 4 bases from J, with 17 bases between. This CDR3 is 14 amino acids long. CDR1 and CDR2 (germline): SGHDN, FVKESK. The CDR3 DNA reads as TGTGCCAGTGCCCTGGGTACGGGGGCAGATACGCAGTATTTT. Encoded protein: CASALGTGADTQYF.

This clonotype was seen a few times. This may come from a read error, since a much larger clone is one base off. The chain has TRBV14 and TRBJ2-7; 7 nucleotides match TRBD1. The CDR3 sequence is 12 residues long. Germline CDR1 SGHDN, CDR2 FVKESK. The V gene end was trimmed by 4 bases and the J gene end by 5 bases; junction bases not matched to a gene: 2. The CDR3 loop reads CASSPDRDEQYF. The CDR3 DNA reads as TGTGCCAGCAGCCCCGACAGGGACGAGCAGTACTTC.

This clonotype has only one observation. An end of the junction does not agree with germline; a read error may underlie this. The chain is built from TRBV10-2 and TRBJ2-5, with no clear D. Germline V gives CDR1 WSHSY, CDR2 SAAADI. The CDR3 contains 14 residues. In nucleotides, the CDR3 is TGCGCTAGCAGTGACGGCAGGTACCAAGAGACCCGGTACTTC. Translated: CASSDGRYQETRYF.

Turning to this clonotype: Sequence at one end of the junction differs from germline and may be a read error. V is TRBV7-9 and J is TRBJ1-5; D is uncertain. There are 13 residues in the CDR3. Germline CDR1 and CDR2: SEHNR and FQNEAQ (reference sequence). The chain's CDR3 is CAGSLGLDQPQHF. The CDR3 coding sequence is TGTGCCGGCAGCTTAGGCCTGGATCAGCCCCAGCATTTT.

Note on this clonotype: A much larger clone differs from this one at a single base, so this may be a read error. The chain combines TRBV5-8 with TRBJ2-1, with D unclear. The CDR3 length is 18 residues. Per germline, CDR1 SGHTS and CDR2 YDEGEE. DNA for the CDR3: TGTGCCAGCAGCTTGGGGGCTGCGAGCGATTCGGGCAGGAATGGGCAGTTCTTC. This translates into CASSLGAASDSGRNGQFF.

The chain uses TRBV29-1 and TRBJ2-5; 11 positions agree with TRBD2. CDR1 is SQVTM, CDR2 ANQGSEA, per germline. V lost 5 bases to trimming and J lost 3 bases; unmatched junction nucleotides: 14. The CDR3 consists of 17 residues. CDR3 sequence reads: CSVLVSGRAGVKETQYF. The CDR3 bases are TGCAGCGTTTTAGTTAGCGGGAGGGCAGGAGTAAAAGAGACCCAGTACTTC. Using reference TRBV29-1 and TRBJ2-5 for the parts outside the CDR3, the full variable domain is SAVISQKPSRDICQRGTSLTIQCQVDSQVTMMFWYRQQPGQSLTLIATANQGSEATYESGFVIDKFPISRPNLTFSTLTVSNMSPEDSSIYLCSVLVSGRAGVKETQYFGPGTRLLVL.

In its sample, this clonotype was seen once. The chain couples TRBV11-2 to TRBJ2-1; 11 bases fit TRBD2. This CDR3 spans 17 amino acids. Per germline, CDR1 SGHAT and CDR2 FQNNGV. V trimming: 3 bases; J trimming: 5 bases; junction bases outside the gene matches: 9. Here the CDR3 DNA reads TGTGCCAGCAGCTTCCTGCTAACTAGCGGGAGCGACAATGAGCAGTTCTTC. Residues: CASSFLLTSGSDNEQFF.

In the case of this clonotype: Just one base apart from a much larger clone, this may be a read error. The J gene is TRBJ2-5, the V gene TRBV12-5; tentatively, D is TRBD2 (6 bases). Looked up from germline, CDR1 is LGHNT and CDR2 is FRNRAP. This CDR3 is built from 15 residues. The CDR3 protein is CASGLPARREESQYF. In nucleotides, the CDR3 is TGTGCTAGTGGCCTCCCCGCCCGGCGGGAAGAGTCCCAGTACTTC.